This section outlines one T cell receptor (beta chain) sequence together with its context. No antigen is known for it. The data belong to a study of T cell repertoires in cytomegalovirus infection. Study overall: HLA-B-restricted CMV epitopes that are well studied were used alongside recently identified HLA-C-restricted ones. Both CMV infection and a matching HLA type were indicated by public TCR beta signatures. Study conclusions and caveats: It was HLA-C-restricted CMV-specific TCR beta clonotypes that dominated the response ex vivo.

From germline, CDR1 is SQVTM and CDR2 ANQGSEA. V shed 6 bases and J shed 0 bases, with 18 bases lying between them. CDR3 size: 15 residues. MiXCR, run by TCRdb on the reads, gives a single entry per CDR3 protein. The table lists around 99,000 distinct CDR3 sequences, around 28% of them singletons. This sample comprised CD8+ T cells from cultured PBMCs, obtained from culture after CMV antigen stimulation. The chain employs TRBV29-1 and TRBJ2-7; D is possibly TRBD1 or TRBD2 (5 bases each). The sequence came from a human donor in good health (CMV status not recorded). Some clones in this sample may be carry-over from other donors' samples. The CDR3 is CSVFGAGKLSYEQYF. DNA for the CDR3: TGCAGCGTCTTCGGGGCAGGGAAACTCTCCTACGAGCAGTACTTC.